The clone carrying this TCR beta chain was recorded once. The sample comes from a study of blood T cell repertoires in COVID-19. The overall study: T cells, B-cell-depleted T cells, or PBMCs provided the cDNA or gDNA that served as material.

Living in 24 US areas, the participants were between about 18 and 100 years of age. In the source study's methods: Estimated nucleated cell counts came from reference gene primer amplification. TCRdb keeps only in-frame clones here, not all; method: immunoSEQ multiplex PCR. V, J and clone size reflect that table, while D and trimming were determined from the DNA. There are approximately 330,000 clones in the sample; under 90% occur only once, and around 9% lies in the top ten. Specimen: PBMCs or T cells enriched from blood (not recorded which). The source of this sequence is a woman in her twenties or thirties who had recovered from COVID-19.

CDR3 bases: TGTGCCAGCAGAGCCCCGCGGGCGGGAGGGCCTCTCGGGTACGAGCAGTACTTC. Translated, it gives CASRAPRAGGPLGYEQYF. The chain combines TRBV28 with TRBJ2-7, with 9 bases fitting TRBD2. The V and J ends lost 6 bases and 4 bases, in that order; junction bases with no gene match: 19. The CDR3 runs 18 residues. The germline V gene encodes CDR1 MDHEN and CDR2 SYDVKM.